This T cell receptor beta chain was obtained from a study of blood T cell repertoires in COVID-19. About the study: The samples span acute and convalescent COVID-19 from the United States, Italy and Spain. Nucleic acid was either cDNA or gDNA, and it came from T cells, B-cell-depleted T cells, or PBMCs.

This CDR3 is built from 16 residues. CDR1 is SGHNT, CDR2 YYREEE, per germline (reference sequence). J lost 3 bases, V lost 4 bases, and 8 bases had no gene match. This clone appeared once. Original processing notes: Cell counts per sample came from amplifying reference gene primers. This table comes from immunoSEQ multiplex PCR, and its TCRdb copy is limited to in-frame clones, with some not included. The V and J calls and clone size are taken from that table; D and trimming were inferred from the DNA. The profile covers about 160,000 clones, with more than 65% appearing a single time and around 13% taken by the ten largest.

Material for sequencing was peripheral blood. The TCR sequence derives from a woman of 80 years or more with acute or convalescent COVID-19. The chain couples TRBV5-4 to TRBJ1-3; 9 bases agree with TRBD1. The CDR3 here is CASSPGGTGFGNTIYF. In DNA form, the CDR3 reads TGTGCCAGCAGCCCCGGCGGGACAGGGTTTGGAAACACCATATATTTT.